What follows are 10 T cell receptor beta chains derived from one specimen sequenced in a study of neurological immune-mediated disorders. Regarding time point: technical triplicate 1. MiXCR was run by TCRdb on the 5' RACE reads, yielding one entry per CDR3 protein. The table includes 35,000 to 40,000 distinct CDR3 sequences, approximately 12% detected once. Sample: PBMCs. The receptors originated from a man aged 55 to 70 with HTLV-1-associated myelopathy (HAM/TSP).

Ten or more counts support this clonotype. The CDR3 DNA reads TGCGCCAGCCAACGGGTGGGTAGCGGAAACTACAATGAGCAGTTCTTC. Its protein is CASQRVGSGNYNEQFF. The chain carries TRBV5-1 and TRBJ2-1; D perhaps matches TRBD2 (6 bases). Germline V gene sequence: CDR1 SGHRS, CDR2 YFSETQ. V lost 7 bases to trimming and J lost 3 bases, with 20 bases between them. The CDR3 totals 16 residues.

There are many counts of this clonotype. This chain joins TRBV20-1 and TRBJ1-1, with TRBD1 matching over 7 bases. This CDR3 is built from 14 residues. The germline V gene encodes CDR1 DFQATT and CDR2 SNEGSKA (reference sequence). Unmatched junction bases numbered 7, after V lost 5 bases and J lost 1 base. The CDR3 region is CSARKGAGNTEAFF. The CDR3 bases are TGCAGTGCTCGGAAGGGGGCGGGGAACACTGAAGCTTTCTTT.

This clonotype was counted at least ten times. The rearrangement uses TRBV7-9 and TRBJ2-1; 8 nucleotides align to TRBD2. This CDR3 has 14 residues. Trimming removed 3 bases from V and 9 bases from J; junction bases left unmatched: 7. The germline V gene encodes CDR1 SEHNR and CDR2 FQNEAQ (reference sequence). DNA for the CDR3: TGTGCCAGCAGCTTTGGGGGACTAGGGGTTGAGCAGTTCTTC. Protein sequence: CASSFGGLGVEQFF.

In this sample, this clonotype turned up many times. The chain employs TRBV18 and TRBJ2-2, with a weak D call TRBD1 (6 bases). The ends were cut back, 1 base at V and 1 base at J, with 10 bases in the middle. The CDR3 is 16 amino acids. CDR1 is KGHSH and CDR2 is LQKENI in the germline V gene. CDR3: CASSPLPQGNTGELFF. The CDR3 nucleotides read TGTGCCAGCTCACCACTACCACAGGGGAACACCGGGGAGCTGTTTTTT.

This clonotype was seen ten or more times. The V gene is TRBV3-1, the J gene TRBJ2-5; 10 nucleotides match TRBD2. The ends lost 3 bases at V and 3 bases at J; junction bases unmatched: 4. Germline lookup yields CDR1 LGHDT and CDR2 YNNKEL (reference sequence). There are 15 residues in the CDR3. CDR3 bases: TGTGCCAGCAGCCACGACGGGACTAGCGAAGAGACCCAGTACTTC. This sequence encodes CASSHDGTSEETQYF.

This clonotype was detected ten times or more. V usage is TRBV6-1 and J usage is TRBJ1-1, with 7 bases identical to TRBD1. The CDR3 is 15 amino acids. V lost 7 bases and J lost 8; bases outside the gene matches: 16. Looked up from germline, CDR1 is MNHNS and CDR2 is SASEGT. This CDR3 is CASTTGNRGIGEAFF. The CDR3 bases are TGTGCCAGCACAACAGGAAACAGGGGAATAGGAGAAGCTTTCTTT.

In this sample, this clonotype turned up many times. A much larger clonotype is one base distant, so this may be a read error. The rearrangement joins TRBV5-5 to TRBJ1-5, with D possibly being TRBD1 (5 bases). The CDR3 has 15 residues. From germline, CDR1 is SGHKS and CDR2 YYEKEE (reference sequence). The CDR3 reads CANSPVGGVDQPQHF. The CDR3 DNA follows: TGTGCCAACAGCCCGGTGGGGGGAGTAGATCAGCCCCAGCATTTT.

This clonotype was seen repeatedly, ten times or more. The V gene is TRBV29-1, the J gene TRBJ2-1; 7 bases fit TRBD2. Per the germline V gene, CDR1 is SQVTM and CDR2 is ANQGSEA. The trim removed 5 bases at V and 4 bases at J, leaving 5 bases unmatched. The CDR3 consists of 13 residues. CDR3: CSVISGSYNEQFF. CDR3 nucleotide sequence: TGCAGCGTTATTAGCGGGTCTTACAATGAGCAGTTCTTC.

This clonotype was counted at least ten times. The chain joins TRBV20-1 to TRBJ1-3; weak D call: TRBD1 (5 bases). The CDR3 covers 14 residues. Germline-derived CDR1 and CDR2 are DFQATT and SNEGSKA (reference sequence). Trimming took off 4 bases at V and 4 bases at J, with 14 bases between the two ends. CDR3 loop: CSATSTDQGNTIYF. CDR3 in DNA: TGCAGTGCTACCTCGACAGACCAGGGAAACACCATATATTTT.

This clonotype showed up many times. J is TRBJ1-1 and V is TRBV19; 8 bases align to TRBD1. This CDR3 spans 17 amino acids. In germline, CDR1 is LNHDA, CDR2 SQIVND (reference sequence). Trimming at V came to 3 bases and at J to 4 bases, leaving 13 bases not matched to a gene. The CDR3 DNA reads as TGTGCCAGTAGTATCCGTGGACAGGGTAGAGGGGGCACTGAAGCTTTCTTT. Protein product: CASSIRGQGRGGTEAFF.